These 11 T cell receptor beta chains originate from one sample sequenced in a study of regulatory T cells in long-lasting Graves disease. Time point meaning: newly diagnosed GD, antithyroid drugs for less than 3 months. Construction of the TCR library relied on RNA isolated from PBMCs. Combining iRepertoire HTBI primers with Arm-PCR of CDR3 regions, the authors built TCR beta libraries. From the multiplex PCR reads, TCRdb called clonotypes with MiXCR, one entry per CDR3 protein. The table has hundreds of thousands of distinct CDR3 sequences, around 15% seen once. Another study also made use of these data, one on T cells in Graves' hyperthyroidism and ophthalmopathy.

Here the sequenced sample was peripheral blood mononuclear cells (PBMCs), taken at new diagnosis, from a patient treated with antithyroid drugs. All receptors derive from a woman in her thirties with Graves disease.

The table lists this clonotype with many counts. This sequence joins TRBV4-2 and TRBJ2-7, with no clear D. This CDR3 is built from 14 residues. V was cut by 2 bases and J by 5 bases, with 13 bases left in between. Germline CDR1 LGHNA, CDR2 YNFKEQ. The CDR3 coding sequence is TGTGCCAGCAGCCAACCACTTACGGACGACGAGCAGTACTTC. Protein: CASSQPLTDDEQYF.

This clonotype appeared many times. The CDR3 DNA is TGTGCCTGGAGTGTTGGGCTAGCGGGCACAGATACGCAGTATTTT. Its protein product is CAWSVGLAGTDTQYF. The chain recombines TRBV30 with TRBJ2-3; 7 nucleotides match TRBD2. CDR3 length: 15 residues. From germline, CDR1 is GTSNPN and CDR2 SVGIG (reference sequence). With V trimmed by 0 bases and J by 1 base, 4 bases remained unmatched.

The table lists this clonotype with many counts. The CDR3 sequence is CASRRPGGIDTQYF. CDR3 in DNA: TGTGCCAGCAGAAGACCGGGTGGAATAGATACGCAGTATTTT. V is TRBV12-3 or TRBV12-4 and J is TRBJ2-3; no reliable D call. Trimming removed 6 bases from V and 5 bases from J, with 15 bases in between. CDR3 length equals 14 residues.

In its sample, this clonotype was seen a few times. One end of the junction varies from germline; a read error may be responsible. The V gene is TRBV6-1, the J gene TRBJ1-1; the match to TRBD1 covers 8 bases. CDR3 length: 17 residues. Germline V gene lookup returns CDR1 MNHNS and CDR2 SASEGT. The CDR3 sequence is CASRIRQGRLTNTEALF. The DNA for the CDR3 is TGTGCCAGCAGAATTAGACAGGGGAGACTAACCAACACTGAAGCTCTCTTT.

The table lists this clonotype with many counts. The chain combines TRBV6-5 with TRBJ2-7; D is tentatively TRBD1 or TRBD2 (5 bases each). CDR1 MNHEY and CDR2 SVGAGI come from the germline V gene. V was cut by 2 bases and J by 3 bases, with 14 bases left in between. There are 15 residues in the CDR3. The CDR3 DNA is TGTGCCAGCAGTTACCCTAACCGGGGCCACTACGAGCAGTACTTC. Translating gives CASSYPNRGHYEQYF.

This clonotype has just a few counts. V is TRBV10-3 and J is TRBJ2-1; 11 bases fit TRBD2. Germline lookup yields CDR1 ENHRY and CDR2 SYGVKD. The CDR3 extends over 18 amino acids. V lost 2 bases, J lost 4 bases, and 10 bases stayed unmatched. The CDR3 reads CAISETYGLAGKYNEQFF. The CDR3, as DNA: TGTGCCATCAGTGAGACATACGGACTAGCGGGTAAATACAATGAGCAGTTCTTC.

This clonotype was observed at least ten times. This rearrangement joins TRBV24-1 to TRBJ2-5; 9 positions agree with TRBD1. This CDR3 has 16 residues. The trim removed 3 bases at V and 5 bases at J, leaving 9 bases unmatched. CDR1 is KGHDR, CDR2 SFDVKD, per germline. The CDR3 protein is CATSDPFTTGGETQYF. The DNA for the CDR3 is TGTGCCACCAGTGATCCATTTACGACAGGGGGGGAGACCCAGTACTTC.

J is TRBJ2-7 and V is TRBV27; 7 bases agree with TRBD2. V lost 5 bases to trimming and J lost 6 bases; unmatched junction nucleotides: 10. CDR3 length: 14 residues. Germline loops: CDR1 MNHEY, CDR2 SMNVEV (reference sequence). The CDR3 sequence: CASSPRETTGEQYF. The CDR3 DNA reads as TGTGCCAGCAGTCCGCGGGAGACCACGGGCGAGCAGTACTTC.

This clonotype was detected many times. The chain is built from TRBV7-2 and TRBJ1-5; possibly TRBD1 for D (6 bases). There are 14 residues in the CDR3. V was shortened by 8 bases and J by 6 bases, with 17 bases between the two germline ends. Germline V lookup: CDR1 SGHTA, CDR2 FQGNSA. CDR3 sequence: CASGRGGGGQPQHF. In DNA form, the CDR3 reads TGTGCCAGCGGCCGGGGGGGAGGGGGTCAGCCCCAGCATTTT.

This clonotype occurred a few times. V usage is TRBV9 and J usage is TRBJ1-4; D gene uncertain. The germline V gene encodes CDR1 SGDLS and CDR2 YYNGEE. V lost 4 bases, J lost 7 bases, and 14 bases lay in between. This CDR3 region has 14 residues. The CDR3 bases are TGTGCCAGCAGCCCCCGGCAGGTCGGTGAAAAACTGTTTTTT. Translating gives CASSPRQVGEKLFF.

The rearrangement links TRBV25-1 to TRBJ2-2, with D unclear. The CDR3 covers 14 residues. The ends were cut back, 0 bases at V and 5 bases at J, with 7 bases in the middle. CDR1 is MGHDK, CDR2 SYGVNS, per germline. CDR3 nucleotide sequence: TGTGCCAGCAGTGAATATATAGGTACCGGGGAGCTGTTTTTT. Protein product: CASSEYIGTGELFF.